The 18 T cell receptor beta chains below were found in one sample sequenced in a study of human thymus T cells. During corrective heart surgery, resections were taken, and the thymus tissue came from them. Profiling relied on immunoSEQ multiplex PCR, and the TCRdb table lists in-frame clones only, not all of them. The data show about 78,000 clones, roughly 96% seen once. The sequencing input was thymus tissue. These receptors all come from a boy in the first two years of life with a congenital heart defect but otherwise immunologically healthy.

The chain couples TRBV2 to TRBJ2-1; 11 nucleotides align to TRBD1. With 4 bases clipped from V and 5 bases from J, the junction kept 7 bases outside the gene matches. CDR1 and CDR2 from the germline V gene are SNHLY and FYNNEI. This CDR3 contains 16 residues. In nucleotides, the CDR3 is TGTGCCAGCAGTGTGAATTCGGGACAGGGGGACAATGAGCAGTTCTTC. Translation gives CASSVNSGQGDNEQFF.

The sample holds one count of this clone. The CDR3: CASSQDSAGGRGGETQYF. CDR3 coding DNA: TGCGCCAGCAGCCAAGATAGTGCGGGGGGGCGAGGCGGAGAGACCCAGTACTTC. The gene calls are TRBV4-1 and TRBJ2-5; 9 bases agree with TRBD2. The CDR3 consists of 18 residues. Trimming at V came to 0 bases and at J to 4 bases, leaving 12 bases not matched to a gene. Looked up from germline, CDR1 is MGHRA and CDR2 is YSYEKL.

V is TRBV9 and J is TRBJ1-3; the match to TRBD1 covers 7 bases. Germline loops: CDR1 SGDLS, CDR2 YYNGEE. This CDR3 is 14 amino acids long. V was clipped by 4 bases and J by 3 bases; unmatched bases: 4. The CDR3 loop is CASSPTGDGNTIYF. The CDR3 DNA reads TGTGCCAGCAGCCCCACAGGGGATGGAAACACCATATATTTT.

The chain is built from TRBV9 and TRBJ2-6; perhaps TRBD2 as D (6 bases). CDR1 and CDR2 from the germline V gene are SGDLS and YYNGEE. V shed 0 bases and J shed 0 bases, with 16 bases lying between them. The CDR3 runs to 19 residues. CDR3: CASSVVDTGADSGANVLTF. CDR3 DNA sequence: TGTGCCAGCAGCGTAGTTGATACGGGAGCCGACTCTGGGGCCAACGTCCTGACTTTC.

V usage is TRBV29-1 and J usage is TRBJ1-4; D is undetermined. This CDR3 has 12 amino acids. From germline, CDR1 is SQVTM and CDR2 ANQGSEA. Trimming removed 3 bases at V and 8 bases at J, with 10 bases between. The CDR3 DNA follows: TGCAGCGTTGAGGAACGCGGGGAAAAACTGTTTTTT. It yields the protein CSVEERGEKLFF. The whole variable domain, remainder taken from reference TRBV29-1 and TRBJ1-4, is SAVISQKPSRDICQRGTSLTIQCQVDSQVTMMFWYRQQPGQSLTLIATANQGSEATYESGFVIDKFPISRPNLTFSTLTVSNMSPEDSSIYLCSVEERGEKLFFGSGTQLSVL.

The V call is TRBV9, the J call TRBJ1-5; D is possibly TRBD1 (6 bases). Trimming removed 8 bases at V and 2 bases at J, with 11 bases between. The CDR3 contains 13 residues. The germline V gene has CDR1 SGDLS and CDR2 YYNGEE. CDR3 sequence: CASQDSRNQPQHF. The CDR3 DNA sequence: TGTGCCAGTCAGGACAGCCGCAATCAGCCCCAGCATTTT.

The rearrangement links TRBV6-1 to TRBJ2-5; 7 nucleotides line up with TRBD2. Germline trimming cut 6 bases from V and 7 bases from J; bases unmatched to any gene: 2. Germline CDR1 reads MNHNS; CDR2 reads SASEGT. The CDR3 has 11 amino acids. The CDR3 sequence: CASRERGTQYF. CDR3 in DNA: TGTGCCAGCAGGGAGCGGGGGACCCAGTACTTC.

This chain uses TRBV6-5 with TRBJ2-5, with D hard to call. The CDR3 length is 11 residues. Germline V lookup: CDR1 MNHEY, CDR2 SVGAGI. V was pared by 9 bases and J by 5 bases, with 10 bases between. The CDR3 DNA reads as TGTGCCAGGGAGTTTAAGGAGACCCAGTACTTC. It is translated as CAREFKETQYF.

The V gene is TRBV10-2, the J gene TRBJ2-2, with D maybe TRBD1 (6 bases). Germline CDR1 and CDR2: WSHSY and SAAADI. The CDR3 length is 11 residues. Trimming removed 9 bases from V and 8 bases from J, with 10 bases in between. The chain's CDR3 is CASQGWGELFF. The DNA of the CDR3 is TGCGCCAGTCAGGGGTGGGGGGAGCTGTTTTTT.

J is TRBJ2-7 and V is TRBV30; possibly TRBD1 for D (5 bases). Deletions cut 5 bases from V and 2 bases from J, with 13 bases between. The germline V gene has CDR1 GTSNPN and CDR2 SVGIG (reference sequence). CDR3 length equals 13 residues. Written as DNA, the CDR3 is TGTGCCTGGTCACAGGTAGGGGCCTACGAGCAGTACTTC. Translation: CAWSQVGAYEQYF. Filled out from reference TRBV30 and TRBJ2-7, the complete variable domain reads SQTIHQWPATLVQPVGSPLSLECTVEGTSNPNLYWYRQAAGRGLQLLFYSVGIGQISSEVPQNLSASRPQDRQFILSSKKLLLSDSGFYLCAWSQVGAYEQYFGPGTRLTVT.

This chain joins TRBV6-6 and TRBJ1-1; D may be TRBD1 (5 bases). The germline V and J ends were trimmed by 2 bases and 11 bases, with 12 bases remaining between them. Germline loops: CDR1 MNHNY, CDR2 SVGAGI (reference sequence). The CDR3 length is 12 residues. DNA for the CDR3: TGTGCCAGCAGTTACGTCGGGACTGTGGCTTTCTTT. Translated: CASSYVGTVAFF.

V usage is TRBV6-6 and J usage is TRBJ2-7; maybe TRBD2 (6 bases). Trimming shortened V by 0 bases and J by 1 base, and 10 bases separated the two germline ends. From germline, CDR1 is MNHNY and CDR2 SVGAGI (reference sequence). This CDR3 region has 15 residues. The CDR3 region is CASSYSGGVSYEQYF. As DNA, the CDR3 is TGTGCCAGCAGTTACTCCGGCGGGGTGTCCTACGAGCAGTACTTC.

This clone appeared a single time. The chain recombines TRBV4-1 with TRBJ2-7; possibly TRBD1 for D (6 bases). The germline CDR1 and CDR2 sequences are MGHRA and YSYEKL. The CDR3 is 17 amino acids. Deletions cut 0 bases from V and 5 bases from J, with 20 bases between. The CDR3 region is CASSQEPGQGLSDEQYF. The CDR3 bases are TGCGCCAGCAGCCAAGAACCGGGACAAGGCCTAAGCGACGAGCAGTACTTC.

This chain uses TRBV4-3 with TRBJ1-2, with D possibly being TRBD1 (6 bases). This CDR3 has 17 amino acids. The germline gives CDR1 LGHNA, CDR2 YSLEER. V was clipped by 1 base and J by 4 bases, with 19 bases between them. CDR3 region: CASSQGNRQVPLYGYTF. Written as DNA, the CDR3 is TGCGCCAGCAGCCAAGGCAACCGACAGGTTCCCCTCTATGGCTACACCTTC.

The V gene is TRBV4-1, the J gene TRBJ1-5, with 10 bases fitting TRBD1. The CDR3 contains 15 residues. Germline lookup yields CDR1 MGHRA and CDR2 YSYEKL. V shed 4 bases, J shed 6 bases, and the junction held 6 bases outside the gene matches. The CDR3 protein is CASSPRTGGSQPQHF. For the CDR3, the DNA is TGCGCCAGCAGCCCCAGGACAGGGGGGAGTCAGCCCCAGCATTTT.

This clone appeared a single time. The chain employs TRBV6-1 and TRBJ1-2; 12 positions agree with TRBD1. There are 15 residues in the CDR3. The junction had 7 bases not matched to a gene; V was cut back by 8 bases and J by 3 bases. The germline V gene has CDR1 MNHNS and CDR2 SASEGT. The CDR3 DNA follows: TGTGCCAGCCTCCGGGACAGGGGGCAGGACTATGGCTACACCTTC. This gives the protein CASLRDRGQDYGYTF.

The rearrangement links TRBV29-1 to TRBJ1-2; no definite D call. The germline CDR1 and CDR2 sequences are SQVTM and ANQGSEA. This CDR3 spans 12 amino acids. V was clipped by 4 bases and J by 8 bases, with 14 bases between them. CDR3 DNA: TGCAGCGTTGGAGGACTGCGTGGCGGCTACACCTTC. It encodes CSVGGLRGGYTF.

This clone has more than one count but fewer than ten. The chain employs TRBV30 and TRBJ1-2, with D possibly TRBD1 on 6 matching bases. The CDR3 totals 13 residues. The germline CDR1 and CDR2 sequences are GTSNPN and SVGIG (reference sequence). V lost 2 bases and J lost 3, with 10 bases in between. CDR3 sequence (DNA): TGTGCCTGGAGTCCCAGGGGCGACTATGGCTACACCTTC. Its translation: CAWSPRGDYGYTF.